This T cell receptor (beta chain) was obtained from a study of CXCR3-negative and CXCR3-positive naive CD8 T cells. Study results and limitations: CXCR3 expression dropped partially after cryopreservation, and most assays relied on fresh PBMCs. Surface CD5 matched across naive subsets, and TRB CDR3 properties served to infer TCR strength. More hydrophobic TRB CDR3s were found in CXCR3-positive naive cells than in CXCR3-negative naive cells.

The CDR3 loop spans 17 amino acids. CDR1 and CDR2 (germline): LGHNA, YSLEER. Approximately 270,000 cells per CD8+ T cell subset were flow-sorted in triplicate. With regard to this clonotype: Its antigen is unknown.

Each TRB cDNA library was prepared by 5' RACE (with UMI labels). From its re-call of the 5' RACE reads, TCRdb lists each CDR3 protein once, without DNA. This listing includes about 150,000 distinct CDR3 sequences. Sample: naive CXCR3+ CD8+ T cells from blood. Subset reported: CD45RO-CCR7+CD27+CD95- naive CD8+ T cells expressing CXCR3 (TNR3+). This TCR derives from a human donor in good health. Some clones in this sample may be carry-over from other donors' samples. This sequence joins TRBV4-3 and TRBJ2-1; as DNA is missing, the TRBD1 call by TCRdb cannot be tested. The CDR3 loop is CASSQDYGPPSYNEQFF.